The 14 T cell receptor beta chains in this list originate from one sample, sequenced in a study of blood T cells in healthy people across ages. Primed by a sample-barcoded 5' primer and a J-beta primer mix, a second PCR proceeded for about 7 to 11 cycles. One entry per CDR3 protein results from TCRdb running MiXCR on the 5' RACE reads. The sample has approximately 800,000 distinct CDR3 sequences; around half are singletons. What was sequenced was blood. The receptors come from an elderly man in good health.

This clonotype was recorded many times. CDR3 DNA: TGTGCCAGCAGTCAATGGGACACCATCCTGGGTGGCTACACCTTC. It is translated as CASSQWDTILGGYTF. The V gene is TRBV3-1, the J gene TRBJ1-2, with D possibly matching TRBD1 (6 bases). The CDR3 consists of 15 residues. Germline V lookup: CDR1 LGHDT, CDR2 YNNKEL (reference sequence). The V end was cut by 6 bases, the J end by 7 bases, with 21 bases between. The whole variable domain, filled in from reference TRBV3-1 and TRBJ1-2, reads DTAVSQTPKYLVTQMGNDKSIKCEQNLGHDTMYWYKQDSKKFLKIMFSYNNKELIINETVPNRFSPKSPDKAHLNLHINSLELGDSAVYFCASSQWDTILGGYTFGSGTRLTVV.

The V gene is TRBV9, the J gene TRBJ1-1; 7 bases align to TRBD1. V lost 0 bases and J lost 8; bases outside the gene matches: 16. This CDR3 spans 17 amino acids. Germline lookup yields CDR1 SGDLS and CDR2 YYNGEE. The CDR3 sequence is CASSVDYTGAAPMEAFF. The CDR3 region has the DNA TGTGCCAGCAGCGTAGACTATACAGGGGCTGCCCCCATGGAAGCTTTCTTT.

The chain has TRBV25-1 and TRBJ1-4; D remains unclear. The germline V gene encodes CDR1 MGHDK and CDR2 SYGVNS. V was clipped by 3 bases and J by 8 bases, with 7 bases between them. The CDR3 has 12 residues. The CDR3 here is CASSDVSEKLFF. The CDR3 coding sequence is TGTGCCAGCAGTGATGTCTCGGAAAAACTGTTTTTT.

This clonotype was seen only a few times. The chain employs TRBV12-3 or TRBV12-4 and TRBJ1-5; D is unresolved. The CDR3 has 13 amino acids. Trimming took 7 bases from V and 1 from J, leaving 8 bases between them. The CDR3 loop reads CASKGESNQPQHF. CDR3 sequence (DNA): TGTGCCAGCAAGGGAGAAAGCAATCAGCCCCAGCATTTT.

This clonotype was seen a few times. This chain connects TRBV5-1 to TRBJ1-6, with 10 positions matching TRBD1. Germline V gives CDR1 SGHRS, CDR2 YFSETQ. This CDR3 is built from 15 residues. Trimming removed 3 bases from V and 9 bases from J; junction bases left unmatched: 6. The CDR3 nucleotides are TGCGCCAGCAGCTCCGGGACAGGGGTGGTTTCACCCCTCCACTTT. Its translation is CASSSGTGVVSPLHF.

The CDR3 DNA is TGTGCCGCCTCCCCGGTCCTCCGCGGGGAGCTGTTTTTT. Its translation is CAASPVLRGELFF. The chain combines TRBV6-2 or TRBV6-3 with TRBJ2-2, with no clear D. Trimming pared 11 bases from V and 7 bases from J, leaving 17 bases between. The CDR3 totals 13 residues. Germline values: CDR1 MNHEY, CDR2 SVGEGT.

The V and J genes are TRBV12-3 or TRBV12-4 and TRBJ1-6, with unresolved D. Trimming pared 7 bases from V and 0 bases from J, leaving 10 bases between. CDR3 size: 15 residues. The CDR3 loop reads CASTSSASYNSPLHF. CDR3 DNA sequence: TGTGCCAGCACCTCGAGCGCCTCCTATAATTCACCCCTCCACTTT.

This clonotype has a handful of counts. The chain employs TRBV5-6 and TRBJ1-1; TRBD1 matches 8 bases. The CDR3 has 14 amino acids. Germline V gives CDR1 SGHDT, CDR2 YYEEEE. V was pared by 4 bases and J by 3 bases, with 5 bases of the junction left unmatched. The chain's CDR3 is CASSGGQGYTEAFF. DNA for the CDR3: TGTGCCAGCAGCGGCGGACAGGGCTACACTGAAGCTTTCTTT.

The genes are TRBV11-3 and TRBJ1-1; tentative D call: TRBD1 (6 bases). V was clipped by 4 bases and J by 5 bases, with 17 bases between them. CDR1 SGHNT and CDR2 YENEEA come from the germline V gene. CDR3 length: 15 amino acids. The CDR3 is CASSSGGDWGTEAFF. The CDR3 DNA reads TGTGCCAGCAGCTCGGGGGGCGATTGGGGAACTGAAGCTTTCTTT.

This sequence joins TRBV29-1 and TRBJ2-6; 9 nucleotides agree with TRBD1. The CDR3 has 14 residues. V lost 6 bases, J lost 2 bases, and 2 bases stayed unmatched. Germline V gene lookup returns CDR1 SQVTM and CDR2 ANQGSEA. CDR3 loop: CSVDRGPGANVLTF. The CDR3 DNA follows: TGCAGCGTGGACAGGGGCCCTGGGGCCAACGTCCTGACTTTC.

The chain is built from TRBV2 and TRBJ2-5; D unresolved. The length of the CDR3 is 12 residues. Germline CDR1 is SNHLY and CDR2 is FYNNEI. The V end lost 7 bases, the J end lost 1 base, and 7 bases lay between the germline ends. The CDR3 nucleotides are TGTGCCAGCATAGGGCCCCAAGAGACCCAGTACTTC. This sequence encodes CASIGPQETQYF.

This clonotype has a handful of counts. This could be a read error, since a much larger clone is one nucleotide away. The chain links TRBV24-1 to TRBJ2-1, with D perhaps TRBD2 (7 bases). The J call may be wrong; the DNA end is better matched by TRBJ2-7. The CDR3 runs to 14 residues. CDR1 is KGHDR and CDR2 is SFDVKD in the germline V gene. Here the CDR3 reads CATRGAGEYNEQYF. The CDR3 DNA reads as TGTGCCACCAGGGGGGCGGGAGAGTACAATGAGCAGTACTTC.

This clonotype was seen only once. A much larger clone differs from this one at a single base, so this may be a read error. This chain links TRBV7-2 with TRBJ2-7; 8 bases map to TRBD2. The CDR3 has 14 residues. CDR1 SGHTA and CDR2 FQGNSA come from the germline V gene. The ends lost 6 bases at V and 1 base at J; junction bases unmatched: 5. The chain's CDR3 is CASRTPGGSYEQYF. CDR3 nucleotide sequence: TGTGCCAGCAGGACCCCGGGAGGGTCCTACGAGCAGTACTTC.

V usage is TRBV3-1 and J usage is TRBJ2-1, with D unresolved. Germline assignment: CDR1 LGHDT and CDR2 YNNKEL (reference sequence). V was shortened by 3 bases and J by 0 bases, with 9 bases between the two germline ends. The CDR3 extends over 15 amino acids. CDR3 nucleotide sequence: TGTGCCAGCAGCCACCAGGCTAACTCCTACAATGAGCAGTTCTTC. Its translation is CASSHQANSYNEQFF.